This entry is about one T cell receptor (beta chain). The method was immunoSEQ multiplex PCR; TCRdb's version includes in-frame clones alone and lacks a portion of them. The sample holds about 480,000 clones, 88% seen once. This sample was included in a study of blood T cell repertoires in COVID-19. Adults between roughly 18 and 95 years of age took part from 20 to 25 US areas. Cohorts were assigned according to the clinical history that participants reported. Recovery among Cohort 3 donors was established by two negative PCRs, clearance, or symptom resolution. From germline, CDR1 is WNHNN and CDR2 SYGVQD (reference sequence). The ends were cut back, 9 bases at V and 0 bases at J, with 14 bases in the middle. CDR3 length: 14 residues.

The chain couples TRBV10-1 to TRBJ1-1; a possible D gene is TRBD1 (6 bases). This sequence originates from a woman in her thirties or forties who had recovered from COVID-19. The sequencing input was PBMCs or T cells enriched from blood (not recorded which). CDR3 amino acids: CASQQGPMNTEAFF. CDR3 nucleotide sequence: TGCGCCAGTCAACAGGGTCCCATGAACACTGAAGCTTTCTTT.